This T cell receptor (beta chain) comes out of a study of T-cell memory formation after mild COVID-19. Trimming cost V 0 bases and J 8 bases, with 14 bases left between them. The CDR3 is 14 residues long. Germline V gene data show CDR1 as SQVTM and CDR2 as ANQGSEA. This clonotype was counted a few times. TCRdb ran MiXCR on the 5' RACE reads and lists one entry per CDR3 protein. This table holds approximately 400,000 distinct CDR3 sequences, less than 25% found once. The sequence was collected from an adult woman who had mild COVID-19 (a few samples of this study predate the infection). Cell type and time point are not known. Material for sequencing was PBMCs or a T cell subset sorted from them (not recorded which). The chain recombines TRBV29-1 with TRBJ2-1; no definite D call. CDR3 coding DNA: TGCAGCGTTGAAGATCGAATGGGCCTCGATGAGCAGTTCTTC. Its translation: CSVEDRMGLDEQFF.